Sequencing of this T cell receptor (beta chain) was carried out in a study of blood T cell repertoires in COVID-19. Study at large: T cells, B-cell-depleted T cells, or PBMCs supplied cDNA or gDNA.

As processed by the authors: For nucleated cells, counts were estimated from reference gene primer amplification. Measured with immunoSEQ multiplex PCR; TCRdb has only the in-frame clones, and not every one. V, J and clone size derive from that table, while D and trimming were established from the DNA sequence. The sample records roughly 180,000 clones, 60% to 85% being singletons. This clone came up once. Germline assignment: CDR1 SGHNT and CDR2 YENEEA. V trimming: 5 bases; J trimming: 4 bases; junction bases outside the gene matches: 11. The CDR3 is 16 residues long. This chain uses TRBV11-3 with TRBJ2-1, with 7 bases matching TRBD2. The origin of this receptor is a man aged 55 to 70 with active or convalescent COVID-19. Material: peripheral blood. The CDR3 region has the DNA TGTGCCAGCAGCCCAACTGGGTCTAGCGGTTACAATGAGCAGTTCTTC. Amino acids: CASSPTGSSGYNEQFF.